This TCR beta chain is from a study of spatial heterogeneity in lung cancer. Study context: Each distinct TCR and UMI combination averaged more than ten appearances in raw reads. Study outcomes and limitations: Compared with follow-up, resection was when ubiquitous expanded tumor TCRs appeared in blood more.

The V and J ends lost 7 bases and 1 base, in that order; junction bases with no gene match: 6. CDR1 is LNHDA, CDR2 SQIVND, per germline (reference sequence). CDR3 length: 14 amino acids. Time point meaning: sample taken at primary tumor resection. Researchers sequenced whole RNA taken from tumor, nontumor lung or frozen PBMC without sorting. The donors comprised around 76 untreated early-stage non-small cell lung cancer patients. TCRdb analysed the 5' RACE reads with MiXCR anew, one entry per CDR3 protein. This table has 70,000 to 90,000 distinct CDR3 sequences, 10% to 15% appearing once. Comments on this clonotype: Antigen specificity is unknown.

This sequence was found in a male donor with early-stage non-small cell lung cancer. J is TRBJ1-1 and V is TRBV19, with TRBD1 matching over 7 bases. The starting material was PBMCs, obtained at surgery. As DNA, the CDR3 is TGTGCCAGTATTCAGGACAGGAAGAACACTGAAGCTTTCTTT. Encoded protein: CASIQDRKNTEAFF.